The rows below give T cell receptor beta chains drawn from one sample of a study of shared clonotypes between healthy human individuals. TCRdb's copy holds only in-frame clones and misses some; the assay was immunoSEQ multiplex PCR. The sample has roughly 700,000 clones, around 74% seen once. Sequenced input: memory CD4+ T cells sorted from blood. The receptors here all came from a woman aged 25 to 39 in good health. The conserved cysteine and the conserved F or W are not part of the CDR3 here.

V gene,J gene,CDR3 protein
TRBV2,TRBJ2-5,ASIGLAGGTGTQY
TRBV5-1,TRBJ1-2,ASSPGDRDNYGYT
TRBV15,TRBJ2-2,ATSGRLASNTGELF
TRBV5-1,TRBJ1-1,ASSAGTGVLAAF
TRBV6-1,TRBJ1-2,ASGGNYGYT
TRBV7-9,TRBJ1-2,ASRERSTEGYT
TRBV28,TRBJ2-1,ASNPGGGMGYNEQF
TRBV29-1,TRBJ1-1,SVLAVNIWVNPAF
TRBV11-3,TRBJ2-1,ASSLGSGEGNEQF
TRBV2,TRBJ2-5,ASRGDSQTQY
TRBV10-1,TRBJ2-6,ASSLMSSISGANVLT
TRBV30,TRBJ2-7,AWSWGGLYEQY
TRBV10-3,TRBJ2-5,AIRPSGSWETQY
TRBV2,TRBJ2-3,ASSVTSTSTDTQY
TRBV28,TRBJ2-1,ASSESGTSYNEQF
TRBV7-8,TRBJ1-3,ASSLRSAGDGTIY
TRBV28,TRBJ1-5,ASSLLGTGIQPQH
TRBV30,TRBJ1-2,ACKGRHLWGYT
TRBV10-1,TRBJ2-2,ASTQDALTGELF
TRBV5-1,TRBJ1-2,ASSEDTGTGGLYGYT
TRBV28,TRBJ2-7,ASSPGGSPFYEQY
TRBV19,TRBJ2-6,ASSPPGLITGANVLT
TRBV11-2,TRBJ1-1,ASSLVAGGSSEAF
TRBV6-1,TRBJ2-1,ASSQGSSSYNEQF
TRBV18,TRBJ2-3,ASSGTDPPDTQY
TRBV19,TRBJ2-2,ASSPRTSGWFANTGELF
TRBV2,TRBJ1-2,ASSGDDRGNYGYT
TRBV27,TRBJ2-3,ASSSIGTISTDTQY
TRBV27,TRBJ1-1,ASSSPFAYGAEAF
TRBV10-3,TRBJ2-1,AISDSASSYNEQF
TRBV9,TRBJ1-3,ASGPGTLGNTIY
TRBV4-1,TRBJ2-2,ASSQPGLADGGELF
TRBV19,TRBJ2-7,ASRAGTSVFNEQY
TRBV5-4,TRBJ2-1,AAMGSAAYNEQF
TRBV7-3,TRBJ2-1,ASSFTSGRREQF
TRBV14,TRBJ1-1,ASSPTALWVF
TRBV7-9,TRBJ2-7,ASGRAYEQY
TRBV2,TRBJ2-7,ASSERGVNYEQY
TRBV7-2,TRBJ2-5,ASSLEAALRTQY
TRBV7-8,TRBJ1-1,ASSLARYTEAF
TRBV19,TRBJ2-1,ASSIETSGVGSYNEQF
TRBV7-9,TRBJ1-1,ASSHGTSRTEAF
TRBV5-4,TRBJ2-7,ASSLMGQGIYEQY
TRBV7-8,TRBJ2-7,ASSLIRRAVYEQY
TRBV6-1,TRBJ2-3,ASSEVSVSGSADTQY
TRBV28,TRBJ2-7,ASSLEGGPYEQY
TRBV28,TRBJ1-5,ASSLGHEAPQH
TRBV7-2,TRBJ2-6,ASSSWASGANVLT
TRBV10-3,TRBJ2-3,AITRTSGSRDTQY